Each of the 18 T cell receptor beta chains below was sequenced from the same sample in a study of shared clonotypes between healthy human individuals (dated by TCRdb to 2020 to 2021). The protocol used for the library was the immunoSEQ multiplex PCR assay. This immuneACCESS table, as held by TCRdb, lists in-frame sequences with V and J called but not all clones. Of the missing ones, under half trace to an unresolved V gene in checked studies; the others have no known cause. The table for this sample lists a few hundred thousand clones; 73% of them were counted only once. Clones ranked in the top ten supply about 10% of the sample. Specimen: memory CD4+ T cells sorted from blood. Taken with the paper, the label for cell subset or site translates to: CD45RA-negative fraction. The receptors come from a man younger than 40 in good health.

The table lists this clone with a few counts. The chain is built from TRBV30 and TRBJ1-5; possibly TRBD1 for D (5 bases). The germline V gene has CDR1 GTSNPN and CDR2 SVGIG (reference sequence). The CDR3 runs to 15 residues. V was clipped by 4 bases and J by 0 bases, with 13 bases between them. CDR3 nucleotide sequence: TGTGCCTGGACCTCCCCGGGGCCTAGCAATCAGCCCCAGCATTTT. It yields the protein CAWTSPGPSNQPQHF.

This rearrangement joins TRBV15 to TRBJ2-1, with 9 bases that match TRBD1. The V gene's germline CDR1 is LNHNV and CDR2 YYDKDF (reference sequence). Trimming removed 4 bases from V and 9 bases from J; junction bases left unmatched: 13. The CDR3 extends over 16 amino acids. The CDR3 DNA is TGTGCCACCAGCACAAAACCGGGACAGGGTAATGTTGAGCAGTTCTTC. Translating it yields CATSTKPGQGNVEQFF.

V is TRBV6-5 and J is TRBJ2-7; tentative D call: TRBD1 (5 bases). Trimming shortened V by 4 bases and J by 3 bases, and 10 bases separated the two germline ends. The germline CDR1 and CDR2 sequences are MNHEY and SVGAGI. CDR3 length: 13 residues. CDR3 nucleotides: TGTGCCAGCAGTTTAGTCCAGGGCTACGAGCAGTACTTC. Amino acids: CASSLVQGYEQYF.

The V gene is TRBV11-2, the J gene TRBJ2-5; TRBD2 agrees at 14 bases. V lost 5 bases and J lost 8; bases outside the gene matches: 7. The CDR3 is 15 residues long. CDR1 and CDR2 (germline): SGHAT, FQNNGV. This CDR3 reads CASSDKGLAGGTQYF. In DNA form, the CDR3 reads TGTGCCAGCAGCGATAAAGGACTAGCGGGAGGAACCCAGTACTTC.

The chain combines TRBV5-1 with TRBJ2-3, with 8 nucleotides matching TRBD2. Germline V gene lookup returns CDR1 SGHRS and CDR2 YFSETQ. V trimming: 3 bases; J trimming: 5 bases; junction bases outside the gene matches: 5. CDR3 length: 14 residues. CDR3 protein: CASSSTGTRDTQYF. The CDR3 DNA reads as TGCGCCAGCAGCTCCACCGGGACTAGAGATACGCAGTATTTT.

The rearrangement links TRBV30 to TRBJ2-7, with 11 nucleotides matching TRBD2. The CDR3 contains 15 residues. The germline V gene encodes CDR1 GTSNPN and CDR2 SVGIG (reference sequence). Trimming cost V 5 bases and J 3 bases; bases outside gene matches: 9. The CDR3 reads CAWGIAGGPYYEQYF. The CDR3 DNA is TGTGCCTGGGGGATAGCGGGAGGGCCTTACTACGAGCAGTACTTC.

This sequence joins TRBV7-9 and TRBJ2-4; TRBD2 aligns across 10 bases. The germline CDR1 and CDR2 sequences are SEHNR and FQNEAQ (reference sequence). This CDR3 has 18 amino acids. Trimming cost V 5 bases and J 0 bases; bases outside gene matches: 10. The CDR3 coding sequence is TGTGCCAGCAGCCCTCTAGCGGGAGAGGTCCTAGCCAAAAACATTCAGTACTTC. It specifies CASSPLAGEVLAKNIQYF.

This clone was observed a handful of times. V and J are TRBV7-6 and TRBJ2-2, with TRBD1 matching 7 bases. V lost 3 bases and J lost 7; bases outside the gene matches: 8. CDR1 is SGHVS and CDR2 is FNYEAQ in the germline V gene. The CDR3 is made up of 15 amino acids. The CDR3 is CASSFRQGRSGELFF. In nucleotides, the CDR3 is TGTGCCAGCAGCTTTCGACAGGGTAGAAGCGGGGAGCTGTTTTTT.

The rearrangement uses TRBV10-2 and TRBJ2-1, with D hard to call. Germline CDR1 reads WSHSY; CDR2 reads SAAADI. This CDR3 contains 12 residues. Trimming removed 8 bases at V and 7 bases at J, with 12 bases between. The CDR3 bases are TGCGCCAGCTGCGTTGCCGGGAATGAGCAGTTCTTC. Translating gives CASCVAGNEQFF.

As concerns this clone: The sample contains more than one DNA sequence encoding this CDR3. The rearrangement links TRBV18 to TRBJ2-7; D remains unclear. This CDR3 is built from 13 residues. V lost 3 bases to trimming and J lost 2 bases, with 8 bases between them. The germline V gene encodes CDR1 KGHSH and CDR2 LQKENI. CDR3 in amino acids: CASSPRRAYEQYF. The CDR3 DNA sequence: TGTGCCAGCTCACCTCGAAGGGCCTACGAGCAGTACTTC.

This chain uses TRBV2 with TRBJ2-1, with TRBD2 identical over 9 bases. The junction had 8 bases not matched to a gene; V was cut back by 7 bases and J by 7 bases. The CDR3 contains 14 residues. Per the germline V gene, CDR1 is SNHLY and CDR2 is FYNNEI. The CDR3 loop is CASTLSGSGNEQFF. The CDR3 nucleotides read TGTGCCAGCACCCTTAGCGGGAGTGGGAATGAGCAGTTCTTC.

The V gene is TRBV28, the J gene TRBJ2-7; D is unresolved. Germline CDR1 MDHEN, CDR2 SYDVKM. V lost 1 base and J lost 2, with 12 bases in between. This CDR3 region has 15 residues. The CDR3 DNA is TGTGCCAGCAGTTTATTGGGTACAACAACCTACGAGCAGTACTTC. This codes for CASSLLGTTTYEQYF.

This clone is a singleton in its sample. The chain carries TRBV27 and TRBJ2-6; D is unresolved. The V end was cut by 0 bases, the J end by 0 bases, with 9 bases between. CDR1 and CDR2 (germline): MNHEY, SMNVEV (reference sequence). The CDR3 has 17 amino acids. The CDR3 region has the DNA TGTGCCAGCAGTTTATCCCCTAGGGACTCTGGGGCCAACGTCCTGACTTTC. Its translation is CASSLSPRDSGANVLTF.

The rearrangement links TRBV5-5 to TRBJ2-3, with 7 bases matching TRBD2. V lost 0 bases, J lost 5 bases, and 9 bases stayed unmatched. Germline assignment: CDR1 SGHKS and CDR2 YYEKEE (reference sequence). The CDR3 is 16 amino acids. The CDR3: CASSLGFAGVQDTQYF. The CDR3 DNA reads TGTGCCAGCAGCTTGGGCTTCGCGGGAGTGCAAGATACGCAGTATTTT.

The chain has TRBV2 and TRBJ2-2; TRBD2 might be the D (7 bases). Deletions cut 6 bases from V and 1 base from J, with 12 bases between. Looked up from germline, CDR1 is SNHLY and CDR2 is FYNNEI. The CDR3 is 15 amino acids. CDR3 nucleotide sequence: TGTGCCAGCAGAGGGAGGGGACAGAACACCGGGGAGCTGTTTTTT. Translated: CASRGRGQNTGELFF.

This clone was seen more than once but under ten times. CDR3 residues: CASSSLGTDTQYF. In nucleotides, the CDR3 is TGTGCCAGCTCATCGCTTGGGACAGATACGCAGTATTTT. The J gene is TRBJ2-3, the V gene TRBV18; D is uncertain. The V gene lost 5 bases and the J gene lost 3 bases, with 9 bases spanning the gap. The CDR3 loop spans 13 amino acids. CDR1 KGHSH and CDR2 LQKENI come from the germline V gene. Looking up the rest from reference TRBV18 and TRBJ2-3 gives the full variable domain: NAGVMQNPRHLVRRRGQEARLRCSPMKGHSHVYWYRQLPEEGLKFMVYLQKENIIDESGMPKERFSAEFPKEGPSILRIQQVVRGDSAAYFCASSSLGTDTQYFGPGTRLTVL.

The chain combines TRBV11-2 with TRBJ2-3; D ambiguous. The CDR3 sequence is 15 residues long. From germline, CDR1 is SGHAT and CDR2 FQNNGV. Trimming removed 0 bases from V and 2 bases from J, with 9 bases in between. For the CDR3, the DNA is TGTGCCAGCAGCTTAGATCCTAGATCCACAGATACGCAGTATTTT. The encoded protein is CASSLDPRSTDTQYF.

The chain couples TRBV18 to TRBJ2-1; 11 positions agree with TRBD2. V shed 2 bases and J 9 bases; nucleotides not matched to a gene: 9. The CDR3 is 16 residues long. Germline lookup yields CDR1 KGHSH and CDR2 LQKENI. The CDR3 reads CASSPTVAGGSGEQFF. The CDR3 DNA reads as TGTGCCAGCTCACCAACAGTAGCGGGAGGGTCAGGTGAGCAGTTCTTC.